Following are 2 T cell receptor beta chains from one sample sequenced in a study of OX40 agonist ivuxolimab in advanced cancers. Produced via immunoSEQ multiplex PCR; TCRdb's table is partial and in-frame only. In the table there are around 81,000 clones, 70% to 90% of which are singletons. Sequenced material: CD4+ or CD8+ T cells sorted from blood, taken in a trial of the OX40 agonist ivuxolimab. These receptors were collected from an adult with an advanced solid tumor such as melanoma, head and neck, liver or kidney cancer.

V and J are TRBV25-1 and TRBJ2-6; D tentatively reads TRBD1 or TRBD2 (5 bases each). Germline V gene lookup returns CDR1 MGHDK and CDR2 SYGVNS. The V and J ends lost 4 bases and 4 bases respectively, with 14 bases between them. The CDR3 has 16 amino acids. The CDR3 loop reads CASSAAGSLGANVLTF. For the CDR3, the DNA is TGTGCCAGCAGTGCCGCAGGGAGTTTGGGGGCCAACGTCCTGACTTTC.

The chain has TRBV5-8 and TRBJ2-1; D is unclear. Deletions cut 7 bases from V and 3 bases from J, with 11 bases between. Germline V gene sequence: CDR1 SGHTS, CDR2 YDEGEE. This CDR3 is built from 13 residues. The DNA for the CDR3 is TGTGCCAGCCCCCAGGTGGGCTACAATGAGCAGTTCTTC. It translates to CASPQVGYNEQFF.